The 18 T cell receptor beta chains presented below share a single source sample, sequenced in a study of CXCR3-negative and CXCR3-positive naive CD8 T cells. These receptors' antigens are unknown. Study results and limitations: Naive cells positive for CXCR3 carried more hydrophobic TRB CDR3s than CXCR3-negative ones.

The TRB libraries of cDNA were built by UMI-labeled 5' RACE. From the 5' RACE reads, TCRdb lists one entry per CDR3 protein and no DNA. This repertoire includes about 150,000 distinct CDR3 sequences. What was sequenced was naive CXCR3+ CD8+ T cells from blood. As for subset: CD45RO-CCR7+CD27+CD95- naive CD8+ T cells expressing CXCR3 (TNR3+). Receptors were obtained from a human donor in good health. Some clones in this sample may be carry-over from other donors' samples.

V usage is TRBV29-1 and J usage is TRBJ2-1; the D gene TCRdb calls, TRBD1, cannot be checked with no DNA. The CDR3 loop spans 16 amino acids. Germline V lookup: CDR1 SQVTM, CDR2 ANQGSEA. The CDR3 sequence: CSVNWDDSHSYNEQFF.

J is TRBJ1-1 and V is TRBV5-1; no DNA is available, so the TRBD1 call from TCRdb remains unchecked. The length of the CDR3 is 15 residues. Germline V gene sequence: CDR1 SGHRS, CDR2 YFSETQ. The CDR3: CASSYGQAGNTEAFF.

The genes are TRBV9 and TRBJ2-1. There are 16 residues in the CDR3. CDR1 is SGDLS and CDR2 is YYNGEE in the germline V gene. The CDR3 region is CASSVGWASSYNEQFF.

The chain joins TRBV29-1 to TRBJ2-5; lacking DNA, the TRBD1 call made by TCRdb goes unchecked. The CDR3 covers 15 residues. Germline CDR1 and CDR2: SQVTM and ANQGSEA. Here the CDR3 reads CSVERRGDFQETQYF.

The genes are TRBV3-1 and TRBJ2-7. The CDR3 runs 11 residues. Per germline, CDR1 LGHDT and CDR2 YNNKEL (reference sequence). The chain's CDR3 is CASSQDYEQYF.

The V gene is TRBV7-9, the J gene TRBJ1-1. Per the germline V gene, CDR1 is SEHNR and CDR2 is FQNEAQ (reference sequence). The CDR3 has 13 amino acids. The CDR3 reads CASSLGGGAEAFF.

The V call is TRBV7-6, the J call TRBJ2-1. CDR1 SGHVS and CDR2 FNYEAQ come from the germline V gene. The CDR3 runs to 14 residues. CDR3 in amino acids: CASSYSGAYNEQFF.

The chain is built from TRBV28 and TRBJ1-2; the TCRdb D gene call, TRBD1, has no DNA to confirm it. CDR1 and CDR2 from the germline V gene are MDHEN and SYDVKM. CDR3 length: 16 residues. The chain's CDR3 is CASSLALLGDTVGYTF.

The rearrangement joins TRBV12-3 or TRBV12-4 to TRBJ2-1. CDR3 length: 13 residues. The CDR3 protein is CASSFGNPNEQFF.

The chain carries TRBV7-2 and TRBJ2-7; with no DNA, the TCRdb D assignment of TRBD1 cannot be verified. CDR1 and CDR2 (germline): SGHTA, FQGNSA. This CDR3 is 15 amino acids long. CDR3 amino acids: CASSLGLGGSYEQYF. Full variable domain (rest looked up from reference TRBV7-2 and TRBJ2-7): GAGVSQSPSNKVTEKGKDVELRCDPISGHTALYWYRQSLGQGLEFLIYFQGNSAPDKSGLPSDRFSAERTGGSVSTLTIQRTQQEDSAVYLCASSLGLGGSYEQYFGPGTRLTVT.

The V and J genes are TRBV28 and TRBJ2-7; TCRdb returns TRBD2, unconfirmable since there is no DNA. The CDR3 is made up of 13 amino acids. CDR1 and CDR2 (germline): MDHEN, SYDVKM. The CDR3 sequence: CATTSGNNYEQYF.

The chain has TRBV7-9 and TRBJ2-7; as DNA is missing, the TRBD2 call by TCRdb cannot be tested. This CDR3 has 15 amino acids. Germline loops: CDR1 SEHNR, CDR2 FQNEAQ (reference sequence). The CDR3 region is CASSPTGREGYEQYF. The full variable domain, with the rest looked up from reference TRBV7-9 and TRBJ2-7, is DTGVSQNPRHKITKRGQNVTFRCDPISEHNRLYWYRQTLGQGPEFLTYFQNEAQLEKSRLLSDRFSAERPKGSFSTLEIQRTEQGDSAMYLCASSPTGREGYEQYFGPGTRLTVT.

The gene calls are TRBV9 and TRBJ2-1; TCRdb names TRBD1, which stays unverified in the absence of DNA. The CDR3 has 15 residues. The germline V gene has CDR1 SGDLS and CDR2 YYNGEE. The CDR3 region is CASSVVLGGGNEQFF. The whole variable domain, filled in from reference TRBV9 and TRBJ2-1, reads DSGVTQTPKHLITATGQRVTLRCSPRSGDLSVYWYQQSLDQGLQFLIQYYNGEERAKGNILERFSAQQFPDLHSELNLSSLELGDSALYFCASSVVLGGGNEQFFGPGTRLTVL.

The chain has TRBV6-2 or TRBV6-3 and TRBJ2-5. CDR1 is MNHEY and CDR2 is SVGEGT in the germline V gene. This CDR3 has 15 amino acids. CDR3 sequence: CASSFHRRIQETQYF.

The chain joins TRBV29-1 to TRBJ2-1; TCRdb returns TRBD2, unconfirmable since there is no DNA. CDR3 length equals 15 residues. Germline V gives CDR1 SQVTM, CDR2 ANQGSEA. CDR3 amino acids: CSVEFSSGINNEQFF.

The J gene is TRBJ2-1, the V gene TRBV28. The germline CDR1 and CDR2 sequences are MDHEN and SYDVKM. The CDR3 sequence is 15 residues long. CDR3 residues: CASSLGQSSYNEQFF. Filled out from reference TRBV28 and TRBJ2-1, the complete variable domain reads DVKVTQSSRYLVKRTGEKVFLECVQDMDHENMFWYRQDPGLGLRLIYFSYDVKMKEKGDIPEGYSVSREKKERFSLILESASTNQTSMYLCASSLGQSSYNEQFFGPGTRLTVL.

This chain joins TRBV28 and TRBJ2-1; TCRdb names TRBD1, which stays unverified in the absence of DNA. The CDR3 is 17 residues long. CDR1 and CDR2 from the germline V gene are MDHEN and SYDVKM. This CDR3 reads CASSRLGTGVFVNEQFF.

This chain links TRBV10-3 with TRBJ2-7; with no DNA, the TCRdb D assignment of TRBD1 cannot be verified. The CDR3 totals 14 residues. Germline CDR1 ENHRY, CDR2 SYGVKD. The chain's CDR3 is CAISEGQGFYEQYF.